The sequence of this T cell receptor beta chain was determined in a study of shared clonotypes between healthy human individuals. A word on this clone: What it binds is unknown.

This CDR3 is 16 amino acids long. Germline loops: CDR1 SGHDN, CDR2 FVKESK. Trimming shortened V by 0 bases and J by 7 bases, and 16 bases separated the two germline ends. This table comes from immunoSEQ multiplex PCR, and its TCRdb copy is limited to in-frame clones, with some not included. The repertoire holds roughly 2,500,000 clones, with 93% as singletons. General study results and limits: Clonotypes that were shared across a handful of donors made up around 5% of naive CD4 clonotypes. Relative to clonotypes present in all four donors, those not shared had lower generation probabilities.

This sequence was found in a man in his late teens or twenties in good health. Some clones in this sample may be carry-over from other donors' samples. The V and J genes are TRBV14 and TRBJ2-1; TRBD2 is a possible D gene (6 bases). Sequencing was done on a sample of naive CD4+ T cells from PBMCs. Regarding subset: CD45RA+ positively selected. The DNA for the CDR3 is TGTGCCAGCAGCCAAGATTGGGGAGGCGGTTGGAATGAGCAGTTCTTC. This gives the protein CASSQDWGGGWNEQFF.